Listed below are T cell receptor beta chains from one sample, sequenced in a study of OX40 agonist ivuxolimab in advanced cancers. Profiling relied on immunoSEQ multiplex PCR, and the TCRdb table lists in-frame clones only, not all of them. The sample gives over 65,000 clones, 85% to 90% of which show up once; roughly 2.3% is in the top ten. The sample here was CD4+ or CD8+ T cells sorted from blood, taken in a trial of the OX40 agonist ivuxolimab. The receptors were gathered from an adult with an advanced solid tumor such as melanoma, head and neck, liver or kidney cancer. Each CDR3 is given with its conserved first and last residue. D genes are given only for firm matches. For some rows the clone size is stated as once, few or many, or as a class when expanded; others skip it.

TRBV2	TRBJ2-1	TRBD1	once	TGTGCCAGCAGGCCCTTTACAGGGGTGACCTACAATGAGCAGTTCTTC	CASRPFTGVTYNEQFF
TRBV6-6	TRBJ2-7	NA	NA	TGTGCCAGCAGTCCCGGGCGAGACGGTCACGAGCAGTACTTC	CASSPGRDGHEQYF
TRBV28	TRBJ2-3	NA	NA	TGTGCCAGCAGTTGGTCAGGAGTCAGCACAGATACGCAGTATTTT	CASSWSGVSTDTQYF
TRBV4-1	TRBJ2-7	TRBD1	NA	TGCGCCAGCAGCCGGGATTCGGGACAGACCCTCTACGAGCAGTACTTC	CASSRDSGQTLYEQYF
TRBV7-3	TRBJ1-2	TRBD1	NA	TGTGCCAGCAGCCCGTCCCCGGGACAGGGTTTCTCTGGCTACACCTTC	CASSPSPGQGFSGYTF
TRBV19	TRBJ1-5	TRBD1	NA	TGTGCCAGTACCTCTCCCGGGACAGGGAATCAGCCCCAGCATTTT	CASTSPGTGNQPQHF
TRBV19	TRBJ2-7	TRBD1	NA	TGTGCCAGTAGTCTCCTCGGGACAGGGGGCGACGAGCAGTACTTC	CASSLLGTGGDEQYF
TRBV19	TRBJ2-3	NA	NA	TGTGCCAGTAGTGAGGGGGCAGATACGCAGTATTTT	CASSEGADTQYF
TRBV7-9	TRBJ1-2	NA	once	TGTGCCAGCAGCTTAGCAGGTGGGACAATAGCGGAAGATGGCTACACCTTC	CASSLAGGTIAEDGYTF
TRBV18	TRBJ1-1	NA	NA	TGTGCCAGCTCACCACTGGACGGGAACACTGAAGCTTTCTTT	CASSPLDGNTEAFF
TRBV4-1	TRBJ1-1	NA	NA	TGCGCCAGCAGCCAAGGACGGGCAGGGATGACGGCTGAAGCTTTCTTT	CASSQGRAGMTAEAFF
TRBV2	TRBJ1-2	TRBD1	NA	TGTGCCAGCACGTCACTGGCAAGGGGGCAGGATGGCTACACCTTC	CASTSLARGQDGYTF
TRBV2	TRBJ1-3	NA	NA	TGTGCCAGCAGCTCGGTCCACTATTCTGGAAACACCATATATTTT	CASSSVHYSGNTIYF
TRBV19	TRBJ1-3	NA	NA	TGTGCCAGTAGTATCATCGACAGGCGCTCTGGAAACACCATATATTTT	CASSIIDRRSGNTIYF
TRBV5-1	TRBJ1-2	TRBD1	NA	TGCGCCAGCAGCGACCTCCGGGACAGGAATGGCTACACCTTC	CASSDLRDRNGYTF
TRBV7-3	TRBJ1-1	NA	NA	TGTGCCAGCAGCTTAATGGGGGTTACTGAAGCTTTCTTT	CASSLMGVTEAFF
TRBV6-6	TRBJ1-4	NA	NA	TGTGCCAGCAGTTACGCCGGGGGTAATGAAAAACTGTTTTTT	CASSYAGGNEKLFF
TRBV28	TRBJ1-1	NA	NA	TGTGCCAGCAGTTTTAGAGCTTTCTTT	CASSFRAFF
TRBV7-2	TRBJ1-1	NA	few	TGTGCCAGCAGCTATGGACCCACGAACACTGAAGCTTTCTTT	CASSYGPTNTEAFF
TRBV18	TRBJ2-3	NA	NA	TGTGCCAGCTCACCGGCTCGGCGCACAGATACGCAGTATTTT	CASSPARRTDTQYF
TRBV27	TRBJ2-7	TRBD2	NA	TGTGCCAGCCACCCGTTGGCGGGAGGCTCTTACGAGCAGTACTTC	CASHPLAGGSYEQYF
TRBV14	TRBJ2-7	TRBD2	NA	TGTGCCAGCAGTCAACTAGCGGGAGTAAGGAGCGAGCAGTACTTC	CASSQLAGVRSEQYF
TRBV15	TRBJ2-7	NA	NA	TGTGCCACCAGCAGAGTTAAGGGCGAGCAGTACTTC	CATSRVKGEQYF
TRBV7-8	TRBJ2-3	TRBD2	NA	TGTGCCAGCAGCTTAGTACGGGGGGGCCGTGTATCGCCAGATACGCAGTATTTT	CASSLVRGGRVSPDTQYF
TRBV13	TRBJ1-1	TRBD1	NA	TGTGCCAGCAGCTTCAGACAGGGGCGAGGAGGGAACACTGAAGCTTTCTTT	CASSFRQGRGGNTEAFF
TRBV7-2	TRBJ1-2	NA	NA	TGTGCCAGCAGCTTAAGGGGCAGCGCAAACTATGGCTACACCTTC	CASSLRGSANYGYTF
TRBV19	TRBJ1-2	NA	NA	TGTGCCAGTAGTATAGAGTGGCAGAACTATGGCTACACCTTC	CASSIEWQNYGYTF
TRBV11-2	TRBJ1-2	NA	NA	TGTGCCAGCAGCTTAGGTGGTAGGGGCTATGGCTACACCTTC	CASSLGGRGYGYTF
TRBV28	TRBJ2-5	NA	few	TGTGCCAGCAGTTCCCCGGCCGCAAGAGAGACCCAGTACTTC	CASSSPAARETQYF
TRBV25-1	TRBJ1-2	NA	NA	TGTGCCAGCAGCGAGGCGGGCTATGGCTACACCTTC	CASSEAGYGYTF
TRBV11-2	TRBJ1-5	NA	NA	TGTGCCAGCAGCTTGAGTCTTAGCAATCAGCCCCAGCATTTT	CASSLSLSNQPQHF
TRBV28	TRBJ1-5	NA	NA	TGTGCCAGCAGTTTCCAGGGAAAGAACAATCAGCCCCAGCATTTT	CASSFQGKNNQPQHF
TRBV5-5	TRBJ2-7	NA	NA	TGTGCCAGCAGCGAGGTAGCGGTCTCCTACGAGCAGTACTTC	CASSEVAVSYEQYF
TRBV5-1	TRBJ2-5	TRBD2	few	TGCGCCAGCAAGCCACGGACTAGCGGGGGGGAAGAGACCCAGTACTTC	CASKPRTSGGEETQYF
TRBV4-3	TRBJ1-1	NA	NA	TGCGCCAGCAGCCTGACAGTGAACACTGAAGCTTTCTTT	CASSLTVNTEAFF
TRBV19	TRBJ2-7	NA	NA	TGTGCCACCTCCTCGGTTGGGCGGGCCTACGAGCAGTACTTC	CATSSVGRAYEQYF
TRBV14	TRBJ1-2	NA	NA	TGTGCCAGCAGCTTCGGTCTCTTTTATGGCTACACCTTC	CASSFGLFYGYTF
TRBV6-1	TRBJ2-5	NA	NA	TGTGCCAGCAGGGATCCCGGACAAGAGACCCAGTACTTC	CASRDPGQETQYF
TRBV9	TRBJ2-2	NA	NA	TGTGCCAGCAGCGTACTACAGGGCGGTACCGGGGAGCTGTTTTTT	CASSVLQGGTGELFF
TRBV5-8	TRBJ2-2	NA	once	TGTGCCAGCAGCTTCCGGGAGCTGTTTTTT	CASSFRELFF
TRBV13	TRBJ2-7	NA	NA	TGTGCCAGCAGCCTCAGGTATGCCGAGCAGTACTTC	CASSLRYAEQYF
TRBV9	TRBJ1-6	NA	NA	TGTGCCAGCAGCGCAGATCCACAGAGCTCCTATAATTCACCCCTCCACTTT	CASSADPQSSYNSPLHF
TRBV7-3	TRBJ2-1	TRBD1	NA	TGTGCCAGCAGACGTCGAACATGGACAGGGGATGAGCAGTTCTTC	CASRRRTWTGDEQFF
TRBV7-2	TRBJ1-2	NA	once	TGTGCCAGCAGCCTCGGTGCTAACTATGGCTACACCTTC	CASSLGANYGYTF
TRBV7-3	TRBJ2-2	NA	few	TGTGCCAGCAGTCAACAGGGGAGGACCGGGGAGCTGTTTTTT	CASSQQGRTGELFF
TRBV28	TRBJ1-5	NA	NA	TGTGCCAGCAGTACTCTCAAGAGTGCGAATCAGCCCCAGCATTTT	CASSTLKSANQPQHF
TRBV19	TRBJ2-6	NA	NA	TGTGCCAGTAGTATAGTAGACAGATCTGGGGCCAACGTCCTGACTTTC	CASSIVDRSGANVLTF
TRBV6-1	TRBJ1-2	TRBD1	NA	TGTGCCAGCAGTGGAGGGACAGGACGAAACTATGGCTACACCTTC	CASSGGTGRNYGYTF
TRBV7-2	TRBJ1-4	NA	NA	TGTGCCAGCAGAAACATCGGGGGGTCTGAAAAACTGTTTTTT	CASRNIGGSEKLFF
TRBV4-1	TRBJ2-2	TRBD1	NA	TGCGCCAGCAGCCAAGATGCAGGGGGGAACACCGGGGAGCTGTTTTTT	CASSQDAGGNTGELFF
TRBV29-1	TRBJ2-7	TRBD1	NA	TGCAGCGTTGAAGAGACAGGGTACGGCTACGAGCAGTACTTC	CSVEETGYGYEQYF
TRBV14	TRBJ2-7	NA	NA	TGTGCCAGCAGCCAAGTCTCGGCAGGGTCCTCCGAGCAGTACTTC	CASSQVSAGSSEQYF